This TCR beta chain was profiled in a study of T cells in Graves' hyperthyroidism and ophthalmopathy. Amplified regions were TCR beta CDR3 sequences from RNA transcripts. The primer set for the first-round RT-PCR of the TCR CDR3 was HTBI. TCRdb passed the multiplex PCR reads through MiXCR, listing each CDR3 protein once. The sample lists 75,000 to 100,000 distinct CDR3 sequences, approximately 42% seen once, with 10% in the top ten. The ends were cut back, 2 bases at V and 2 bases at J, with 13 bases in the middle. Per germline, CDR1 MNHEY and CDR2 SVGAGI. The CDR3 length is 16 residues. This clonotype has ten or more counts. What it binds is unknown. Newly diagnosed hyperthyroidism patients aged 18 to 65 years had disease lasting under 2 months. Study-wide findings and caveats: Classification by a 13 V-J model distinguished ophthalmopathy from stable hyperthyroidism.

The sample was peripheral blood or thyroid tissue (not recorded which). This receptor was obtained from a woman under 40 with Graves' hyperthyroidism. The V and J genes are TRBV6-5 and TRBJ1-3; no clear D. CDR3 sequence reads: CASSYDPPLTGNTIYF. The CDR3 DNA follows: TGTGCCAGCAGTTACGACCCCCCGTTAACTGGAAACACCATATATTTT.